This T cell receptor (beta chain) was observed in a study of blood T cell repertoires in COVID-19. Study information: Acute-phase and convalescent COVID-19 samples originated in the United States, Italy and Spain.

Between the trimmed V and J ends, which lost 8 bases and 0 bases, there was a span of 8 bases. The CDR3 contains 13 residues. The germline V gene has CDR1 SEHNR and CDR2 FQNEAQ (reference sequence). In the original workflow: Using reference gene primer amplification, nucleated cell counts were estimated. Measured with immunoSEQ multiplex PCR; TCRdb has only the in-frame clones, and not every one. The DNA was the basis for D and trimming; V, J and clone size are from that table. The sample has around 160,000 clones, about 88% seen once; the top ten hold about 0.98%. This sequence joins TRBV7-9 and TRBJ1-5, with D possibly TRBD1 on 5 matching bases. This TCR came from a man between 18 and 35 years old with acute or convalescent COVID-19. The sequencing input was peripheral blood. The CDR3 coding sequence is TGTGCCAGCGGCGGACATAGCAATCAGCCCCAGCATTTT. Its translation: CASGGHSNQPQHF. The full variable domain, in which reference TRBV7-9 and TRBJ1-5 provide the parts outside the CDR3, is DTGVSQNPRHKITKRGQNVTFRCDPISEHNRLYWYRQTLGQGPEFLTYFQNEAQLEKSRLLSDRFSAERPKGSFSTLEIQRTEQGDSAMYLCASGGHSNQPQHFGDGTRLSIL.